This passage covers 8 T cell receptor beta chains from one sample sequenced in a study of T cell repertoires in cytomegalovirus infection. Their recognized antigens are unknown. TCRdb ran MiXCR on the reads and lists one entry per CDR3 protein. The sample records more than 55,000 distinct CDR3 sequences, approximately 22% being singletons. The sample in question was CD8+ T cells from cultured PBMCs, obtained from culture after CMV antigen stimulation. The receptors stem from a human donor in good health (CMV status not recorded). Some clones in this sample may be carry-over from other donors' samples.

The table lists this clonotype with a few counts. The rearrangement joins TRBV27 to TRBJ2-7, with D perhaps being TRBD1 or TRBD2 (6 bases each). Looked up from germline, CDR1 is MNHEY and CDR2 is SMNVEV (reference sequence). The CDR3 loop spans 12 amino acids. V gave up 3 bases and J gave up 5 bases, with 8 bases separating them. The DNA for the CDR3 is TGTGCCAGCAGTTTCGGGGGCGACGAGCAGTACTTC. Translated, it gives CASSFGGDEQYF.

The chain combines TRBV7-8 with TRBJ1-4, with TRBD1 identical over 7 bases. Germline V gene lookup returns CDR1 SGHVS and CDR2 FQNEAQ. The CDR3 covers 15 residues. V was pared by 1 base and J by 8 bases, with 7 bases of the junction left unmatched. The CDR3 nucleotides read TGTGCCAGCAGCTTAGTCGACAGGGTGGGCGAAAAACTGTTTTTT. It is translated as CASSLVDRVGEKLFF.

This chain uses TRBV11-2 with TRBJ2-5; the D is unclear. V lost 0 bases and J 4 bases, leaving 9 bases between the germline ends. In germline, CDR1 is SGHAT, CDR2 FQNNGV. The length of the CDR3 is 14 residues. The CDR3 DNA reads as TGTGCCAGCAGCTTAGAGTGGGTAGGAGAGACCCAGTACTTC. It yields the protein CASSLEWVGETQYF.

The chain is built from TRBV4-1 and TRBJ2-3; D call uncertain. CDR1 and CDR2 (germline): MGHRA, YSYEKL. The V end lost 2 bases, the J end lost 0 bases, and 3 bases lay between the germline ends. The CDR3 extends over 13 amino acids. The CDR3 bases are TGCGCCAGCAGCCAAATTAGCACAGATACGCAGTATTTT. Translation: CASSQISTDTQYF.

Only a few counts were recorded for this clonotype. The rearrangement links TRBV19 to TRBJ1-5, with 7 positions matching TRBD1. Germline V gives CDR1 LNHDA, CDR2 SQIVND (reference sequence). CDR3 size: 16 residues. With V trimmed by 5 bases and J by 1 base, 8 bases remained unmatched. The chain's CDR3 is CASSPWDSLSNQPQHF. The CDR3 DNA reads TGTGCCAGTAGTCCCTGGGACAGTTTGAGCAATCAGCCCCAGCATTTT.

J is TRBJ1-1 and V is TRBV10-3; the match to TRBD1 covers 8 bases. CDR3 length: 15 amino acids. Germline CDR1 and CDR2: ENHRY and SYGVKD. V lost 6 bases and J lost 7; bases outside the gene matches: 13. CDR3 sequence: CAIRGGRDRLDEAFF. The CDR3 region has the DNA TGTGCCATCAGGGGAGGGCGGGACAGGCTCGATGAAGCTTTCTTT.

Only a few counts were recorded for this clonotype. In DNA, the CDR3 is TGTGCCAGCAGCTTAGGGACGGCCCATGAGCAGTTCTTC. As protein: CASSLGTAHEQFF. The chain is built from TRBV7-6 and TRBJ2-1; D unclear. The germline V and J ends were trimmed by 1 base and 8 bases, with 9 bases remaining between them. The CDR3 is 13 amino acids. Germline V gene sequence: CDR1 SGHVS, CDR2 FNYEAQ.

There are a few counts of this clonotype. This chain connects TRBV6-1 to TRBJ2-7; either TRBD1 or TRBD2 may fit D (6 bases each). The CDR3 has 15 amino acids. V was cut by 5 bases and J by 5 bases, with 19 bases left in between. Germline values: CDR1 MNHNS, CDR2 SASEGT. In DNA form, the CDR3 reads TGTGCCAGCAGTCGACGGGGGCGCCTTCTCCACGAGCAGTACTTC. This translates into CASSRRGRLLHEQYF.